These 5 T cell receptor beta chains originate from one sample sequenced in a study of OX40 agonist ivuxolimab in advanced cancers. The data were produced by immunoSEQ multiplex PCR, yet TCRdb's version contains in-frame clones alone and is incomplete. This sample has fewer than 80,000 clones, with about 88% found just once. This specimen consisted of CD4+ or CD8+ T cells sorted from blood, obtained in a trial of the OX40 agonist ivuxolimab. Receptors were obtained from an adult with an advanced solid tumor such as melanoma, head and neck, liver or kidney cancer.

The rearrangement links TRBV7-9 to TRBJ1-1, with D unclear. Trimming took off 3 bases at V and 5 bases at J, with 13 bases between the two ends. CDR1 SEHNR and CDR2 FQNEAQ come from the germline V gene (reference sequence). The CDR3 is 14 residues long. Here the CDR3 reads CASSLKGKETEAFF. CDR3 sequence (DNA): TGTGCCAGCAGCTTGAAAGGGAAGGAAACTGAAGCTTTCTTT. Full variable domain (missing parts from reference TRBV7-9 and TRBJ1-1): DTGVSQNPRHKITKRGQNVTFRCDPISEHNRLYWYRQTLGQGPEFLTYFQNEAQLEKSRLLSDRFSAERPKGSFSTLEIQRTEQGDSAMYLCASSLKGKETEAFFGQGTRLTVV.

CDR3 DNA sequence: TGTGCCAGCATTCTATCAGGCCCAGGGAAGAATGAGCAGTTCTTC. Translating gives CASILSGPGKNEQFF. The rearrangement joins TRBV7-9 to TRBJ2-1; perhaps TRBD1 as D (5 bases). The CDR3 has 15 residues. Germline values: CDR1 SEHNR, CDR2 FQNEAQ (reference sequence). With 7 bases removed from V and 7 bases from J, the gap between germline ends came to 20 bases.

The J gene is TRBJ2-4, the V gene TRBV28; 7 positions match TRBD1. The germline V gene encodes CDR1 MDHEN and CDR2 SYDVKM. The CDR3 contains 15 residues. The V gene end was trimmed by 6 bases and the J gene end by 2 bases; junction bases not matched to a gene: 7. DNA of the CDR3: TGTGCCAGCAGGGACAGGATTGCTTCCAAAAACATTCAGTACTTC. It yields the protein CASRDRIASKNIQYF. The entire variable domain, with the rest obtained from reference TRBV28 and TRBJ2-4, is as follows: DVKVTQSSRYLVKRTGEKVFLECVQDMDHENMFWYRQDPGLGLRLIYFSYDVKMKEKGDIPEGYSVSREKKERFSLILESASTNQTSMYLCASRDRIASKNIQYFGAGTRLSVL.

V and J are TRBV6-1 and TRBJ1-2, with unresolved D. Germline CDR1 is MNHNS and CDR2 is SASEGT. The CDR3 is made up of 14 amino acids. Trimming shortened V by 5 bases and J by 6 bases, and 16 bases separated the two germline ends. The CDR3 region is CASSPQTGVHGYTF. CDR3 nucleotide sequence: TGTGCCAGCAGTCCACAGACGGGTGTTCATGGCTACACCTTC.

The sample holds one count of this clone. The chain carries TRBV7-9 and TRBJ1-2; D is unclear. The CDR3 runs 15 residues. Trimming stripped 1 base from V and 6 bases from J, with 15 bases between. CDR1 SEHNR and CDR2 FQNEAQ come from the germline V gene (reference sequence). The CDR3 region has the DNA TGTGCCAGCAGCTTAGAAGGAGGACCGAACCATGGCTACACCTTC. Its protein product is CASSLEGGPNHGYTF.